Sequencing of this TCR beta chain was carried out in a study of cytomegalovirus exposure and HLA in healthy donors. The study's findings and limits: In vitro work confirmed that a few CMV-associated chains recognize CMV antigens. For cytomegalovirus status, the classifier reportedly gave diagnoses with high specificity and sensitivity. The study put 150 or so TCR beta chains on its list as cytomegalovirus-associated.

The assay was immunoSEQ multiplex PCR, and TCRdb's table has in-frame clones only and misses some. The repertoire consists of some 190,000 clones, with roughly 82% occurring once and the leading ten covering about 1.6%. This CDR3 spans 18 amino acids. From germline, CDR1 is SGHTA and CDR2 FQGTGA. Trimming took 5 bases from V and 2 from J; bases not matched to a gene: 9. With regard to this clone: What it binds is not known.

Sequenced material: PBMCs. The receptor was isolated from a woman aged 18-29 years in good health and CMV-seronegative. The genes are TRBV7-3 and TRBJ2-6; 10 positions match TRBD1. The CDR3 loop is CASSLWDRGGAGANVLTF. The CDR3 nucleotides are TGTGCCAGCAGCCTGTGGGACAGGGGTGGCGCTGGGGCCAACGTCCTGACTTTC.